This is a list of T cell receptor beta chains from one sample in a study of chemoradiotherapy in HPV16-positive cancers. Sequencing was performed with immunoSEQ multiplex PCR; in TCRdb, only in-frame clones are kept and a portion is missing. This table has 800 to 950 clones, less than 90% appearing once. The specimen comprised tumor tissue, sampled from a patient who underwent chemoradiotherapy. The receptors were gathered from a human donor with HPV-associated anogenital cancer. The CDR3 runs from the conserved cysteine through the conserved F or W.

v_call	j_call	cdr3_aa
TRBV5-1	TRBJ2-7	CAPGEQYF
TRBV7-7	TRBJ2-3	CASSPGEDPSTDTQYF
TRBV9	TRBJ1-3	CASSVATRTDGNTIYF
TRBV5-4	TRBJ2-7	CASSLDSGEQYF
TRBV28	TRBJ2-5	CASRTSGGQETQYF
TRBV9	TRBJ2-1	CASSVEAAEGQFF
TRBV4-1	TRBJ2-1	CASSQQTSVAEQFF
TRBV28	TRBJ1-3	CASSSPGEGSGNTIYF
TRBV18	TRBJ1-5	CASSQGQGAAQPQHF
TRBV6-1	TRBJ1-6	CASSETVSSYNSPLHF